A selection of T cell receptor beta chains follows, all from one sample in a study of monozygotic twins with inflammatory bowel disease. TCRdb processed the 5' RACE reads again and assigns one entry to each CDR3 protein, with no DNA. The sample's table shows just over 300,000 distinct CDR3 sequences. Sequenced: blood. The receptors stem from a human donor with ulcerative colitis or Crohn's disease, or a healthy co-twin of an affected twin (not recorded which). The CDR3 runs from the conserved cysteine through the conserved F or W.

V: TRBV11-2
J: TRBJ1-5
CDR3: CASSPNRNQPQHF

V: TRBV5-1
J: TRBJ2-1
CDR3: CASSRTSGYYNEQFF

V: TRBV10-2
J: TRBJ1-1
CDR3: CASFSGEYTEAFF

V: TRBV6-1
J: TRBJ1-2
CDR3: CATVSGTIYGYTF

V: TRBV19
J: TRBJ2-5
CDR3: CASSMVQTDLHF

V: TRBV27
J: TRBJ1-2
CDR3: CASSSSTGAFYGYTF

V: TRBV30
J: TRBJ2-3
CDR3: CAWSVGSTDTQYF

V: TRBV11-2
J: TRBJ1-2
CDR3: CASSLGFGQFYGYTF

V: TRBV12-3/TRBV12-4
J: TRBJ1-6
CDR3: CASSRGGAMNSPLHF

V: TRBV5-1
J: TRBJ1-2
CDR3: CASSPLTGGGYGYTF

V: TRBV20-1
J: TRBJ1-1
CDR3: CSARGLGPEAFF

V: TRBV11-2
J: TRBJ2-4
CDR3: CASSSSQRGLAGGAKNIQYF

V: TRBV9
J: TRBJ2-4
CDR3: CASSAKNIQYF

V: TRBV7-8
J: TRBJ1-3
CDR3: CASSLNVIFSSGNTIYF

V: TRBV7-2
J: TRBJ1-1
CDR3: CASSPRPGLQEAFF

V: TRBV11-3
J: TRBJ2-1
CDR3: CASSETGDEQFF

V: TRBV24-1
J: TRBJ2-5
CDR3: CATSEPGTAKETQYF

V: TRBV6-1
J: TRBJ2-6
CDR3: CASRRLLSGANVLTF

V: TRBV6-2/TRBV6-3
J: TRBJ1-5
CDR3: CASTQGGYQPQHF

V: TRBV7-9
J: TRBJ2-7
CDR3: CASSLVGGQFEQYF

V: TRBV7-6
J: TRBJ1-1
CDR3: CASSGRGGLAEAFF

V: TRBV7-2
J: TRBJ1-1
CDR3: CASSLGGQATEAFF

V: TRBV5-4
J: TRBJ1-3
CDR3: CASSLDVSSGNTIYF

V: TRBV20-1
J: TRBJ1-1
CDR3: CSARVTASNGQAFF

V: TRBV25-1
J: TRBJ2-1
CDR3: CASSREDDNEQFF

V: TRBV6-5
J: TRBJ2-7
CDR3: CASSSDAGGVYEQYF

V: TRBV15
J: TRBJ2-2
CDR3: CATSREGNTRAGELFF

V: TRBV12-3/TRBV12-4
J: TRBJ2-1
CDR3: CASNLPDPRSYNEQFF

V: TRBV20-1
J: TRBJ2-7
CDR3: CSAVKGGIPYEQYF

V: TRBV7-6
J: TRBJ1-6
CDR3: CASSSTGGTLHF

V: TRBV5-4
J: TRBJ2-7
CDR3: CASSLATGLAEYEQYF

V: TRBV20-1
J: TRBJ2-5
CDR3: CSARTSGKETQYF

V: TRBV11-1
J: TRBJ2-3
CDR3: CASSPSQSGTSGRRLKDTQYF

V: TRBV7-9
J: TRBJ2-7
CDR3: CASSLGAGGVYEQYF

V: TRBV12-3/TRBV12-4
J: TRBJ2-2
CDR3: CASSRRGGVGELFF

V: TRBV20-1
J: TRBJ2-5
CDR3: CSARDVMTGGRETQYF

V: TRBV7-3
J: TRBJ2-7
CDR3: CASSLGQVGPYEQYF

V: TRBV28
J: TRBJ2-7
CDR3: CASSPPFYEQYF

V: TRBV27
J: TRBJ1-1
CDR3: CASSLSYRDLRAEAFF

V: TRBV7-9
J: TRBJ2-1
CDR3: CASSPRTSIRNEQFF

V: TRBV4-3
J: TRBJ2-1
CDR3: CASSQGPSSYNEQFF

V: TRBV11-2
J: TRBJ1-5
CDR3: CASSLQGNPNQPQHF

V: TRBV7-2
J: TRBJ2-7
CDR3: CASSPRGPLHYEQYF

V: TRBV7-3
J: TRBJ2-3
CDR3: CASSFRGSSTDTQYF

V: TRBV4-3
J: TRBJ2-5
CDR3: CASSQAIAKWETQYF

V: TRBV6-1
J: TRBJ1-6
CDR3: CASSETGNLNSPLHF